This T cell receptor (beta chain) was found in a study of T cell clones after liver transplantation. Looking at the study overall: As an antigen-independent comparator, third-party-reactive TCRbeta sequences came from pre-transplant mixed lymphocyte reactions. At least one year of complete immunosuppression withdrawal without enzymes over twice normal defined tolerance.

TCRdb's table, derived via immunoSEQ multiplex PCR, lists solely in-frame clones and lacks some. The table has 450 to 750 clones, 38% seen once. Sequencing of dividing CFSE-low cells from the MLR defined alloreactive TCRbeta sequences. CDR3 size: 12 residues. Germline V gene data show CDR1 as MNHEY and CDR2 as SVGAGI. On this clone: As yet, its antigen is unknown.

Study results and limitations: The donor-reactive repertoire was only partly measurable in two subjects, lacking donor cells. Compared with third party-reactive sequences, donor-reactive ones declined more, independent of withdrawal success.

This sequence originates from a human patient who received a liver transplant. A share of the T cells may be of graft donor origin. Input material: CD8+ T cells from cultured PBMCs. The rearrangement links TRBV6-5 to TRBJ2-5; no clear D gene. The assigned J gene may be wrong: the sequence end matches TRBJ2-7 better. CDR3 protein: CASRAGSYEQYF. CDR3 DNA sequence: TGTGCCAGCAGGGCAGGATCCTACGAGCAGTACTTC.